The rows below give T cell receptor beta chains drawn from one sample of a study of blood T cell repertoires in COVID-19. The protocol was immunoSEQ multiplex PCR, while the TCRdb copy is restricted to in-frame clones and leaves out a portion. This table holds about 170,000 clones, around 84% found once. Sequences were obtained from peripheral blood. The receptors come from a woman aged 65 to 85 with COVID-19, enrolled during active disease. Each CDR3 is given with its conserved first and last residue. D genes are given only for firm matches. Some rows mark clone size as missing; the rest say once, few, many or name a class of expanded clone.

V gene,D gene,clone size,J gene,CDR3 protein,CDR3 DNA
TRBV20-1,.,once,TRBJ2-7,CSASAGFYEQYF,TGCAGTGCTAGTGCGGGATTCTACGAGCAGTACTTC
TRBV2,.,.,TRBJ2-5,CASSGNSQETQYF,TGTGCCAGCAGTGGTAATAGCCAAGAGACCCAGTACTTC
TRBV30,TRBD1,.,TRBJ2-1,CAAPGTVSYNEQFF,TGTGCCGCCCCTGGGACAGTTTCCTACAATGAGCAGTTCTTC
TRBV28,.,.,TRBJ1-5,CASSLRSGVQPQHF,TGTGCCAGCAGTTTAAGGTCAGGGGTTCAGCCCCAGCATTTT
TRBV4-1,.,.,TRBJ2-5,CASSQASYRVKETQYF,TGCGCCAGCAGCCAAGCTTCCTACAGGGTTAAGGAGACCCAGTACTTC
TRBV7-8,.,.,TRBJ1-4,CASSLRGVTNEKLFF,TGTGCCAGCAGCTTAAGGGGTGTAACTAATGAAAAACTGTTTTTT
TRBV5-1,.,.,TRBJ2-1,CASAGGQSYNEQFF,TGCGCCAGCGCCGGGGGTCAGAGCTACAATGAGCAGTTCTTC
TRBV11-3,.,.,TRBJ2-2,CASSPHKAGTGTGELFF,TGTGCCAGCAGCCCGCACAAGGCAGGGACTGGGACCGGGGAGCTGTTTTTT
TRBV29-1,.,once,TRBJ1-4,CSVGANEKLFF,TGCAGCGTTGGAGCTAATGAAAAACTGTTTTTT
TRBV2,.,.,TRBJ1-2,CASSGVGYGYTF,TGTGCCAGCAGTGGAGTCGGTTATGGCTACACCTTC
TRBV18,.,.,TRBJ1-1,CASSPLSGDSGNTEAFF,TGTGCCAGCTCACCACTATCCGGGGATAGTGGGAACACTGAAGCTTTCTTT
TRBV19,.,.,TRBJ2-3,CASSIAGFTDTQYF,TGTGCCAGTAGTATCGCCGGGTTCACAGATACGCAGTATTTT
TRBV4-1,TRBD1,.,TRBJ2-3,CASSQDDTGGLTDTQYF,TGCGCCAGCAGCCAAGATGACACAGGGGGCCTCACAGATACGCAGTATTTT
TRBV3-1/TRBV3-2,.,.,TRBJ1-2,CASSQGRGYTF,TGTGCCAGCAGCCAGGGCCGTGGCTACACCTTC
TRBV5-5,TRBD2,.,TRBJ2-7,CASSLGSGQGDSGLAEAQYF,TGTGCCAGCAGCTTGGGGTCCGGACAGGGAGATTCGGGACTAGCGGAGGCTCAGTACTTC
TRBV6-2/TRBV6-3,.,.,TRBJ1-1,CASSYRWFEAFF,TGTGCCAGCAGTTACCGGTGGTTTGAAGCTTTCTTT
TRBV12-3/TRBV12-4,.,once,TRBJ1-1,CASRYSGIGAFF,TGTGCCAGCAGATACTCAGGGATAGGAGCTTTCTTT